The entry below gives a single T cell receptor beta chain sequence along with its context. What it recognizes is unknown. This entry is derived from a study of T cell responses to AZD1222 COVID-19 vaccine. Findings of the study overall: White British people made up most donors, females outnumbered males, and clonal diversity was possibly underestimated.

Repertoires were generated with immunoSEQ multiplex PCR, while TCRdb's copy carries only in-frame clones and drops some. Of over 110,000 clones listed, around nine tenths are singletons. Second-dose groups at about 4 or about 12 weeks were pooled. This TCR was recovered from an adult who received the AZD1222 COVID-19 vaccine. Sequenced material: peripheral blood, taken 28 days after the second AZD1222 dose.

CDR3 bases: TGCGCCAGCAGTGTCGGGAGCGGCTCTGGGGCCAACGTCCTGACTTTC. Translated: CASSVGSGSGANVLTF. This rearrangement joins TRBV10-2 to TRBJ2-6; a weak D match, TRBD2 (6 bases). The CDR3 is 16 amino acids. Germline-derived CDR1 and CDR2 are WSHSY and SAAADI. V lost 4 bases and J 0 bases, leaving 10 bases between the germline ends.